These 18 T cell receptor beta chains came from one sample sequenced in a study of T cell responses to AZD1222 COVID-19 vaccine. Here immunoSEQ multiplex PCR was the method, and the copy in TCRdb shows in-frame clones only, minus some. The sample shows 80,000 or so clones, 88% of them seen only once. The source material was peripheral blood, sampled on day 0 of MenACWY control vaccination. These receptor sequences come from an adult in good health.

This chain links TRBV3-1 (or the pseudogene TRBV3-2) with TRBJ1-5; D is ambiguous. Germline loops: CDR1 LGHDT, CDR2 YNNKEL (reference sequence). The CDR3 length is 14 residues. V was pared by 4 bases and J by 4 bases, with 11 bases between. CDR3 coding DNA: TGTGCCAGCAGCCCCCAAATAGGGAATCAGCCCCAGCATTTT. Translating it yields CASSPQIGNQPQHF.

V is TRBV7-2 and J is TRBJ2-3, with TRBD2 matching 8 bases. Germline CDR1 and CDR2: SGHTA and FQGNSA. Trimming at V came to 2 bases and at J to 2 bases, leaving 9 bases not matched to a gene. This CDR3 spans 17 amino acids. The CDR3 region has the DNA TGTGCCAGCAGCTTAATGAAGCGGGGGTCCCCCACAGATACGCAGTATTTT. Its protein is CASSLMKRGSPTDTQYF.

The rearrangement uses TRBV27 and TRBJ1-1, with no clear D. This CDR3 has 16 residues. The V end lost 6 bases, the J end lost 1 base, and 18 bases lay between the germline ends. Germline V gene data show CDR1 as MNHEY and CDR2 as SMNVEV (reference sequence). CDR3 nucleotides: TGTGCCAGCAGGGACCTTAAGCGGGGTAGGAACACTGAAGCTTTCTTT. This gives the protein CASRDLKRGRNTEAFF.

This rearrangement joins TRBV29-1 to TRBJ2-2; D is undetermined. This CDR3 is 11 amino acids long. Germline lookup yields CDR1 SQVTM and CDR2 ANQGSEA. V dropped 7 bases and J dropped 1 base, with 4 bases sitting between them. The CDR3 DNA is TGCAGCGCGATGAACACCGGGGAGCTGTTTTTT. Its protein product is CSAMNTGELFF.

The CDR3 region is CASRPGGAGANEKLFF. The DNA for the CDR3 is TGTGCCAGCAGACCAGGCGGGGCTGGGGCTAATGAAAAACTGTTTTTT. The genes are TRBV25-1 and TRBJ1-4; D possibly corresponds to TRBD1 (5 bases). V lost 6 bases and J lost 3, with 17 bases in between. From germline, CDR1 is MGHDK and CDR2 SYGVNS. The CDR3 totals 16 residues.

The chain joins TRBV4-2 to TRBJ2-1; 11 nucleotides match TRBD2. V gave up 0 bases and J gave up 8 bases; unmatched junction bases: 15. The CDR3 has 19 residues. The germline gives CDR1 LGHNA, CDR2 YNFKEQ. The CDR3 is CASSQDISLAGALLDEQFF. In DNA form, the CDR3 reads TGTGCCAGCAGCCAAGATATATCACTAGCGGGGGCCCTTTTAGATGAGCAGTTCTTC.

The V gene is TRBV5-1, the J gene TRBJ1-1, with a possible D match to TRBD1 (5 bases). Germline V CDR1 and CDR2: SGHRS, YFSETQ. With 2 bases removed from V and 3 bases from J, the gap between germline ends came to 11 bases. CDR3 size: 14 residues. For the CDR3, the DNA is TGCGCCAGCAGCTTTATGTCACAGGACACTGAAGCTTTCTTT. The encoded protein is CASSFMSQDTEAFF.

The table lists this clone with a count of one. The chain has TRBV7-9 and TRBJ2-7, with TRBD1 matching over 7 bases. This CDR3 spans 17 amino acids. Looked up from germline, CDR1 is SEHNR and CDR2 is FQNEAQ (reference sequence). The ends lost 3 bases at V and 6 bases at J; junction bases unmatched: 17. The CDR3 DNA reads TGTGCCAGCAGCTTTTGGCCACGGGACAGTTCTGGTTCCGAGCAGTACTTC. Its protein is CASSFWPRDSSGSEQYF.

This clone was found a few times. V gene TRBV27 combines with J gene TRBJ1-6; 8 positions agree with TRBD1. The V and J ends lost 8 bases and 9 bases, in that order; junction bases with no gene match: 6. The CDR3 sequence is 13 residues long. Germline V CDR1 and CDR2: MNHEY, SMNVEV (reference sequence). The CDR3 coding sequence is TGTGCCAGCTGGACAGGGAGGGGTTCACCCCTCCACTTT. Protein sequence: CASWTGRGSPLHF.

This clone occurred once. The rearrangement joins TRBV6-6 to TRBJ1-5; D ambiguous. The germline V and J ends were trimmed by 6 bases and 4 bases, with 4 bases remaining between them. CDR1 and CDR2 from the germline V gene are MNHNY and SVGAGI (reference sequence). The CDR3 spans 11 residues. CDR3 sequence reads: CASSANQPQHF. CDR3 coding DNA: TGTGCCAGCAGCGCAAATCAGCCCCAGCATTTT.

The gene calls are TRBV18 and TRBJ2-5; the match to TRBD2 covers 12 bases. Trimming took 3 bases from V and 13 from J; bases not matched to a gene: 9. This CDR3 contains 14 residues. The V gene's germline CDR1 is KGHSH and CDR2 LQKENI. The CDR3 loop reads CASSPGLAGGPPYF. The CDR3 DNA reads TGTGCCAGCTCACCTGGGCTAGCGGGGGGGCCTCCGTACTTC. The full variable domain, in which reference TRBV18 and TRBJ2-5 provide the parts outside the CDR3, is NAGVMQNPRHLVRRRGQEARLRCSPMKGHSHVYWYRQLPEEGLKFMVYLQKENIIDESGMPKERFSAEFPKEGPSILRIQQVVRGDSAAYFCASSPGLAGGPPYFGPGTRLLVL.

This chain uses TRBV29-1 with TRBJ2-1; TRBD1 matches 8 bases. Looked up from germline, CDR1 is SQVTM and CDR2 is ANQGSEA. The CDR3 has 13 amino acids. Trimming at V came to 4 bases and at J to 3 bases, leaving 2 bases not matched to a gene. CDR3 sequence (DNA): TGCAGCGTTGCAACAGGGGGCTACAATGAGCAGTTCTTC. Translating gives CSVATGGYNEQFF.

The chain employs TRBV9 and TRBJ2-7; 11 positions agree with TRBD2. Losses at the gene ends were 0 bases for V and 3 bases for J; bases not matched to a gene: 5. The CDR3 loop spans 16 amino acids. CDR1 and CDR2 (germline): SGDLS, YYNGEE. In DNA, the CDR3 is TGTGCCAGCAGCGTAGGGGCTAGCGGGGGGAACTACGAGCAGTACTTC. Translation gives CASSVGASGGNYEQYF.

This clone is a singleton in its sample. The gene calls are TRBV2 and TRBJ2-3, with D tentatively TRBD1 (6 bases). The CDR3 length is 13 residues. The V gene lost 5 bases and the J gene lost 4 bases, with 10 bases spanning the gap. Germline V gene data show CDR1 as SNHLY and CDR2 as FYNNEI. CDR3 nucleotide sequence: TGTGCCAGCAGTAACAAGGGGGCAGATACGCAGTATTTT. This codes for CASSNKGADTQYF.

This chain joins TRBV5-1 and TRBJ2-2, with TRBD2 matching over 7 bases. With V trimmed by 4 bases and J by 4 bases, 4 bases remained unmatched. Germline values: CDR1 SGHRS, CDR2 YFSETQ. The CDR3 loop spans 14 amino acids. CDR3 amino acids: CASSGDYPTGELFF. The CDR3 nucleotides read TGCGCCAGCAGCGGGGACTACCCCACCGGGGAGCTGTTTTTT.

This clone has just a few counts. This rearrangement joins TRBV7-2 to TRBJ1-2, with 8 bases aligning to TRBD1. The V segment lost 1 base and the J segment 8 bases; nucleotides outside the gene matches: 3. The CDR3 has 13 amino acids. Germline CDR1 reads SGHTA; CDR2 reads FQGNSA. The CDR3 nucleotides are TGTGCCAGCAGCTTAGATTCAGGGGGCGGCTACACCTTC. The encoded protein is CASSLDSGGGYTF.

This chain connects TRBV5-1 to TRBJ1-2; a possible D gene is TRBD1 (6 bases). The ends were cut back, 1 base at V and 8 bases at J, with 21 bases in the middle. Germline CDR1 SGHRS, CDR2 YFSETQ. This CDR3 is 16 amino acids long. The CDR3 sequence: CASSLPSGQGGGGYTF. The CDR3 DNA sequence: TGCGCCAGCAGCTTGCCCTCGGGACAAGGTGGAGGAGGCTACACCTTC.

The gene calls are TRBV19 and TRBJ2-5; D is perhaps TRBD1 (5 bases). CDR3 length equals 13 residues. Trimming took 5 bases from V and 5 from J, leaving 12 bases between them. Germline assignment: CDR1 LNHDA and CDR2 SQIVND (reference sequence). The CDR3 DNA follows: TGTGCCAGTAGTGGGGCTCGTGGGGAGACCCAGTACTTC. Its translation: CASSGARGETQYF.